The 5 T cell receptor beta chains below come from one sample, sequenced in a study of T cells after yellow fever vaccination. TCRdb analysed the 5' RACE reads with MiXCR anew, one entry per CDR3 protein. This sample carries fewer than 350,000 distinct CDR3 sequences, 4% to 5.5% of them seen once, and the ten largest clones take roughly 21%. The source material was PBMCs, sampled 15 days after the yellow fever booster vaccination. The receptors were sampled from a man younger than 35 who received the YFV17D yellow fever vaccine.

This clonotype was seen ten or more times. The J gene is TRBJ2-1, the V gene TRBV7-3; a possible D gene is TRBD1 (6 bases). The germline V gene encodes CDR1 SGHTA and CDR2 FQGTGA. The CDR3 runs to 15 residues. V was trimmed by 5 bases and J by 5 bases, leaving 16 bases between them. The CDR3: CASSKQGGRNNEQFF. In DNA, the CDR3 is TGTGCCAGCAGCAAACAGGGTGGTAGGAACAATGAGCAGTTCTTC.

At least ten counts were recorded for this clonotype. This chain uses TRBV7-2 with TRBJ2-7; tentatively, D is TRBD2 (5 bases). Germline CDR1 is SGHTA and CDR2 is FQGNSA. Deletions cut 0 bases from V and 2 bases from J, with 8 bases between. The CDR3 consists of 14 residues. This CDR3 is CASSLAGNPYEQYV. As DNA, the CDR3 is TGTGCCAGCAGCTTAGCCGGGAACCCCTACGAGCAGTACGTC.

The chain is built from TRBV4-2 and TRBJ1-1, with D perhaps matching TRBD1 (6 bases). V was trimmed by 1 base and J by 0 bases, leaving 12 bases between them. This CDR3 is built from 16 residues. Germline assignment: CDR1 LGHNA and CDR2 YNFKEQ. The CDR3 loop is CASSQVGQPMNTEAFF. CDR3 bases: TGTGCCAGCAGCCAAGTCGGACAGCCCATGAACACTGAAGCTTTCTTT.

The chain is built from TRBV2 and TRBJ2-3; 11 nucleotides agree with TRBD2. V shed 0 bases and J 3 bases; nucleotides not matched to a gene: 5. Germline CDR1 is SNHLY and CDR2 is FYNNEI. The CDR3 covers 17 residues. CDR3 loop: CASSEAGSGGGTDTQYF. The CDR3 region has the DNA TGTGCCAGCAGTGAAGCGGGTAGCGGGGGGGGAACAGATACGCAGTATTTT. The whole variable domain, remainder taken from reference TRBV2 and TRBJ2-3, is EPEVTQTPSHQVTQMGQEVILRCVPISNHLYFYWYRQILGQKVEFLVSFYNNEISEKSEIFDDQFSVERPDGSNFTLKIRSTKLEDSAMYFCASSEAGSGGGTDTQYFGPGTRLTVL.

The rearrangement uses TRBV12-3 or TRBV12-4 and TRBJ2-7; D not resolved. Trimming left V 5 bases short and J 4 bases short, with 15 bases between. This CDR3 spans 14 amino acids. The CDR3 DNA reads as TGTGCCAGCAGTACAACTACGGATTTTTACGAGCAGTACTTC. Residues: CASSTTTDFYEQYF.